This T cell receptor beta chain was identified in a study of OX40 agonist ivuxolimab in advanced cancers. Background on the study: Patients took ivuxolimab, an agonistic anti-OX40 (CD134) antibody. Study observations and caveats: Relative to CD4+ cells, CD8+ T cells on average had more expanded clones.

Comment on this clone: Its matching antigen is unknown.

Sequencing used immunoSEQ multiplex PCR; TCRdb keeps in-frame clones, though not all of them. The sample lists approximately 60,000 clones, roughly 80% occurring once. Germline CDR1 is MNHEY and CDR2 is SVGAGI. Deletions cut 5 bases from V and 3 bases from J, with 15 bases between. The CDR3 runs 15 residues. This TCR derives from an adult with an advanced solid tumor such as melanoma, head and neck, liver or kidney cancer. The starting material was CD4+ or CD8+ T cells sorted from blood, obtained in a trial of the OX40 agonist ivuxolimab. The rearrangement links TRBV6-5 to TRBJ2-3; possibly TRBD2 for D (6 bases). As DNA, the CDR3 is TGTGCCAGCAGTCTCCGTGGGGACTCAACAGATACGCAGTATTTT. Residues: CASSLRGDSTDTQYF.